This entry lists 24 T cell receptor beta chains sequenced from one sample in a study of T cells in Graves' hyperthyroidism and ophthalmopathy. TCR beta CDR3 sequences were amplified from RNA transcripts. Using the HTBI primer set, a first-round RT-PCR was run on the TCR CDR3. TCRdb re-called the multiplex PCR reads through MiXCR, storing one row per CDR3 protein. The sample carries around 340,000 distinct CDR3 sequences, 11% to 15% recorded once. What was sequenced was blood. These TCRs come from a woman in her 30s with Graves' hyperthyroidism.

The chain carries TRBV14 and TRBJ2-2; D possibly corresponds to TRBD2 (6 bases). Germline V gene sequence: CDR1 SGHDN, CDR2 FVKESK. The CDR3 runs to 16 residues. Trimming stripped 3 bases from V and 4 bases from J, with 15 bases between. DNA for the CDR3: TGTGCCAGCAGCCAGGTGACTAGACCCCGCACCGGGGAGCTGTTTTTT. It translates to CASSQVTRPRTGELFF.

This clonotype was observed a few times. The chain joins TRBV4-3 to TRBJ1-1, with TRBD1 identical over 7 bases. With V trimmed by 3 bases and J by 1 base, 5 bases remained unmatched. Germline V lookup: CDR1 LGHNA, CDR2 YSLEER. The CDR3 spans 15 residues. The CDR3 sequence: CASSQYRGPNTEAFF. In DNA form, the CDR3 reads TGCGCCAGCAGCCAGTACAGGGGTCCGAACACTGAAGCTTTCTTT.

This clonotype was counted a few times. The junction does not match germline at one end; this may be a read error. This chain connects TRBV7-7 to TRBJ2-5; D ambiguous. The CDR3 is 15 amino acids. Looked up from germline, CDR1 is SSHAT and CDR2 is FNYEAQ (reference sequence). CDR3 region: CASSLTLRKEETQYF. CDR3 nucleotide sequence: TGTGCTAGCAGCTTAACATTGCGCAAAGAAGAGACCCAGTACTTC.

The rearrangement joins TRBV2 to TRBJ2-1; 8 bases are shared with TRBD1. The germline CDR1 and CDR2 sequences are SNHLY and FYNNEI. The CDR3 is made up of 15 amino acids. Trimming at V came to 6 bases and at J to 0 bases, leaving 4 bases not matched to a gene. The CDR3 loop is CASRGQASSYNEQFF. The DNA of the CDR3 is TGTGCCAGCAGGGGACAGGCGAGCTCCTACAATGAGCAGTTCTTC.

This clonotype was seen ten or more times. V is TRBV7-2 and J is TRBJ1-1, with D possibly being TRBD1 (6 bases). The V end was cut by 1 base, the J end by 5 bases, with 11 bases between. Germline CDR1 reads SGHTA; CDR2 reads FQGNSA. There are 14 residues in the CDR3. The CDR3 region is CASSLVRGNTEAFF. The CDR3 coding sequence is TGTGCCAGCAGCTTAGTCAGGGGAAATACTGAAGCTTTCTTT.

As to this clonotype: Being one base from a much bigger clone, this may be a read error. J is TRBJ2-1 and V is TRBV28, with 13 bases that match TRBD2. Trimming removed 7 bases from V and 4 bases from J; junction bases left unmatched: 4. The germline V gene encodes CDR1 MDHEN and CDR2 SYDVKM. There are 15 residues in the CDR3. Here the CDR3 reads CASTGTSGKYNEQFF. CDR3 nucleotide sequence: TGTGCCAGCACCGGGACTAGCGGGAAGTACAATGAGCAGTTCTTC.

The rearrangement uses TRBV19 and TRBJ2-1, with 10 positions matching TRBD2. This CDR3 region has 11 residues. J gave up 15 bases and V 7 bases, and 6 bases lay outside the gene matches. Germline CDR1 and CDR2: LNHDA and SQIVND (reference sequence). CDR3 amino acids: CASKSSGSSFF. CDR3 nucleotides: TGTGCCAGTAAGTCTAGCGGGAGCTCGTTCTTC.

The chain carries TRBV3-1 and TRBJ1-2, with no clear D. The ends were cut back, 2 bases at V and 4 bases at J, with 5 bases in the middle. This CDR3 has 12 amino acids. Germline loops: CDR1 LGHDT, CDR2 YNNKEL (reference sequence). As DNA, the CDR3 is TGTGCCAGCAGCCAACGGACCTATGGCTACACCTTC. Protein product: CASSQRTYGYTF.

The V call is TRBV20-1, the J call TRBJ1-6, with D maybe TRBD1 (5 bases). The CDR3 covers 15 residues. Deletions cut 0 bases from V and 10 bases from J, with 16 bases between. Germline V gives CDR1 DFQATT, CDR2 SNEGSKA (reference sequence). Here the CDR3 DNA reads TGCAGTGCTAGAGAGTGGGCTGGGGGGAAATCACCCCTCCACTTT. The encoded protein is CSAREWAGGKSPLHF.

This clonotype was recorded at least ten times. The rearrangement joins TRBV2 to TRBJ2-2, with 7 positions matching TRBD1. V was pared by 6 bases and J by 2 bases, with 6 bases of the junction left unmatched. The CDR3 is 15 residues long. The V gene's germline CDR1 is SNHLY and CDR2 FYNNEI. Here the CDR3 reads CASRIGTANTGELFF. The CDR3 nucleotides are TGTGCCAGCAGGATCGGGACAGCTAACACCGGGGAGCTGTTTTTT.

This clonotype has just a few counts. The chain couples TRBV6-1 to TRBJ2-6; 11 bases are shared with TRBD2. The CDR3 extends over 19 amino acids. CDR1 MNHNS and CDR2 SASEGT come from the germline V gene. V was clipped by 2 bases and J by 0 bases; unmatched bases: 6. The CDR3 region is CASSELAGGLRSGANVLTF. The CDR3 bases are TGTGCCAGCAGTGAACTAGCGGGAGGCTTACGCTCTGGGGCCAACGTCCTGACTTTC.

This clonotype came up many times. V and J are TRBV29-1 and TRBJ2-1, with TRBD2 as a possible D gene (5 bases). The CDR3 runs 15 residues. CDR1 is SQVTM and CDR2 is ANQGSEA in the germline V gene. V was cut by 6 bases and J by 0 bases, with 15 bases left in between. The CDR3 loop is CSVEAIGPSYNEQFF. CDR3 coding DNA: TGCAGCGTGGAGGCTATCGGACCCTCCTACAATGAGCAGTTCTTC.

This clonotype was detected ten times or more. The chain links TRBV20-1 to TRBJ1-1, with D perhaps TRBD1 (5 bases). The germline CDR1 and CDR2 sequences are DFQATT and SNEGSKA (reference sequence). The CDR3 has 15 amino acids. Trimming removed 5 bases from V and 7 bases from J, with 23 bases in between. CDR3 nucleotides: TGCAGTGCTCCGACAGACCGGGGAGCCTCATTTGAAGCTTTCTTT. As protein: CSAPTDRGASFEAFF.

The CDR3 spells CAWARTRATVYQETQYF. The DNA of the CDR3 is TGTGCCTGGGCTAGGACCAGGGCGACGGTCTACCAAGAGACCCAGTACTTC. This rearrangement joins TRBV30 to TRBJ2-5; possible D gene TRBD1, 5 bases. Germline V gene sequence: CDR1 GTSNPN, CDR2 SVGIG (reference sequence). V was shortened by 5 bases and J by 0 bases, with 22 bases between the two germline ends. The CDR3 runs to 17 residues.

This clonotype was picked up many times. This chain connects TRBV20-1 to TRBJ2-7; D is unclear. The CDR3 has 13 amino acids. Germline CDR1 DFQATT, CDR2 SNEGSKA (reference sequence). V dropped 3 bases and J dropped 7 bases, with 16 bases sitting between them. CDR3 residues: CSARSDTAREQYF. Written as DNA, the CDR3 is TGCAGTGCTAGGTCAGATACCGCCCGAGAGCAGTACTTC.

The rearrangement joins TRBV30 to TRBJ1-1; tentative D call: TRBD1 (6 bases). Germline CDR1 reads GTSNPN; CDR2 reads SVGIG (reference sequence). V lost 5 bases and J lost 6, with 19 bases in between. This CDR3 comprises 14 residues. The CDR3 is CAWSGGCRVPEAFF. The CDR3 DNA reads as TGTGCCTGGTCGGGGGGCTGCCGAGTCCCTGAAGCTTTCTTT.

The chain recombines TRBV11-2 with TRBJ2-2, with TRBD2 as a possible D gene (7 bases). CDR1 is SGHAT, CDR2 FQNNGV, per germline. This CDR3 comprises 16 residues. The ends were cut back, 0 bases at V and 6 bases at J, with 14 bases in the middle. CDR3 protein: CASSLDGTGGPGELFF. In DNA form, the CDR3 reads TGTGCCAGCAGCTTAGACGGGACGGGGGGCCCCGGGGAGCTGTTTTTT.

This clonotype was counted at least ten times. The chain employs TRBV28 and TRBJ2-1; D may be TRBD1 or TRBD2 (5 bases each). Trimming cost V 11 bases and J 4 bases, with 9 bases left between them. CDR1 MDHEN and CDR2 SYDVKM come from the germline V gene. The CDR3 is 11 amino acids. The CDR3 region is CAAEGYNEQFF. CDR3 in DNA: TGTGCCGCAGAGGGGTACAATGAGCAGTTCTTC.

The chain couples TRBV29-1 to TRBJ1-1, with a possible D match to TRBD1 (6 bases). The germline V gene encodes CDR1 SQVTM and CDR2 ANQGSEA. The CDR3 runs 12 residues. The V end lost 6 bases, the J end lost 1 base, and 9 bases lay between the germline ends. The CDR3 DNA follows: TGCAGCGTACTACAGGGGAACACTGAAGCTTTCTTT. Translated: CSVLQGNTEAFF.

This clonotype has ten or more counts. The CDR3 DNA reads TGTGCCAGCAGTCCCCTCGGGGGCCTTGATCAGCCCCAGCATTTT. Amino acids: CASSPLGGLDQPQHF. The V call is TRBV28, the J call TRBJ1-5; TRBD1 is a possible D gene (6 bases). CDR1 is MDHEN, CDR2 SYDVKM, per germline. V was cut by 5 bases and J by 5 bases, with 16 bases left in between. The CDR3 extends over 15 amino acids.

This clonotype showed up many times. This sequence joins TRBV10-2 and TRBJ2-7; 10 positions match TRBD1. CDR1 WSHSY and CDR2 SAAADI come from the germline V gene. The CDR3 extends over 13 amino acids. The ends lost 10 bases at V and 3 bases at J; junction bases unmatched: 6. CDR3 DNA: TGCGCCACTCGGGACAGGGGCGTCTACGAGCAGTACTTC. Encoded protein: CATRDRGVYEQYF.

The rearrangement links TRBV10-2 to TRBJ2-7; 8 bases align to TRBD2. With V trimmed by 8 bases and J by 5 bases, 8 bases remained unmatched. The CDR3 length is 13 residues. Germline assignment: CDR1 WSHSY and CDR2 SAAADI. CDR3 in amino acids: CASQRERLDEQYF. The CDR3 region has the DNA TGCGCCAGCCAGCGGGAGCGGCTGGACGAGCAGTACTTC.

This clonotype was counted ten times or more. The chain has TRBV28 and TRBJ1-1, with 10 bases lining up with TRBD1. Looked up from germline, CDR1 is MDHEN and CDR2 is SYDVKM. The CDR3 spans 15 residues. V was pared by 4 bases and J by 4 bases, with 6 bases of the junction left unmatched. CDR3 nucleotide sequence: TGTGCCAGCAGTTCCCGACAGGGGGCTGCCACTGAAGCTTTCTTT. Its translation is CASSSRQGAATEAFF.

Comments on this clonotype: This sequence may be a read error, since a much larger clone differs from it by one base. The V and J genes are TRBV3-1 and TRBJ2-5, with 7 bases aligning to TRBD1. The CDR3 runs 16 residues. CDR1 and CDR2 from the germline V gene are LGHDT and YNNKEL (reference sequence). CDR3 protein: CDSSQGPGGLQETQYF. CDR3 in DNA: TGTGACAGCAGCCAAGGGCCAGGGGGTTTACAAGAGACCCAGTACTTC.